This TCR beta chain was sequenced in a study of blood T cell repertoires in COVID-19. Study-wide context: Collection of acute and convalescent COVID-19 samples took place in the United States, Italy and Spain.

V lost 2 bases to trimming and J lost 7 bases, with 11 bases between them. CDR3 length equals 14 residues. Germline CDR1 and CDR2: SEHNR and FQNEAQ (reference sequence). Measured with immunoSEQ multiplex PCR; TCRdb has only the in-frame clones, and not every one. The sample lists hundreds of thousands of clones, almost 90% seen once, with 6% to 8% in the top ten. The sequenced sample was peripheral blood. V and J are TRBV7-9 and TRBJ2-2; D is possibly TRBD1 (5 bases). This receptor was taken from an older woman with COVID-19, enrolled during active disease. Here the CDR3 reads CASSLQGSGGELFF. CDR3 coding DNA: TGTGCCAGCAGCTTACAGGGTTCCGGCGGGGAGCTGTTTTTT. The whole variable domain, filled in from reference TRBV7-9 and TRBJ2-2, reads DTGVSQNPRHKITKRGQNVTFRCDPISEHNRLYWYRQTLGQGPEFLTYFQNEAQLEKSRLLSDRFSAERPKGSFSTLEIQRTEQGDSAMYLCASSLQGSGGELFFGEGSRLTVL.